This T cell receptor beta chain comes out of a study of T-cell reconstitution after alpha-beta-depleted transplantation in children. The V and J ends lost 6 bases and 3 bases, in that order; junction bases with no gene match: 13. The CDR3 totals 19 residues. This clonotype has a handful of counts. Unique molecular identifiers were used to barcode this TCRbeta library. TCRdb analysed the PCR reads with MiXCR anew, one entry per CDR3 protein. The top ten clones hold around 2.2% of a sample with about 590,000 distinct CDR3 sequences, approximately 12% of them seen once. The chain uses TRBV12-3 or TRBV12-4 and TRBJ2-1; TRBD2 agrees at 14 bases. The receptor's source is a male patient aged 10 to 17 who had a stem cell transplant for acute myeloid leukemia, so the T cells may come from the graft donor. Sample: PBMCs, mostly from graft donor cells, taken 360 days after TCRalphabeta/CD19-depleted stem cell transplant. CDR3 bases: TGTGCCAGCAGCCTTCAAGGACTAGCGGGAGGCACCATCTACAATGAGCAGTTCTTC. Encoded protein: CASSLQGLAGGTIYNEQFF.